Sequencing of this T cell receptor (beta chain) was carried out in a study of shared clonotypes between healthy human individuals. V lost 1 base, J lost 0 bases, and 8 bases lay in between. Germline V gives CDR1 KGHSH, CDR2 LQKENI. This CDR3 has 15 amino acids. This table comes from immunoSEQ multiplex PCR, and its TCRdb copy is limited to in-frame clones, with some not included. This sample carries roughly 2 million clones, approximately 94% of them seen once, and the ten largest clones take around 0.13%. Material for sequencing was naive CD4+ T cells sorted from blood. Subset: CD45RA+ positively selected. The clonotype comes from a man between 18 and 29 years old in good health. V is TRBV18 and J is TRBJ2-3; D is uncertain. The CDR3 DNA is TGTGCCAGCTCACCACTCTCATCTAGCACAGATACGCAGTATTTT. It is translated as CASSPLSSSTDTQYF. Full variable domain (rest looked up from reference TRBV18 and TRBJ2-3): NAGVMQNPRHLVRRRGQEARLRCSPMKGHSHVYWYRQLPEEGLKFMVYLQKENIIDESGMPKERFSAEFPKEGPSILRIQQVVRGDSAAYFCASSPLSSSTDTQYFGPGTRLTVL.